A single sample is the source of the 6 T cell receptor beta chains below, sequenced in a study of metastatic and nonmetastatic thyroid tumors. MiXCR re-clonotyped the PCR reads for TCRdb. The repertoire holds 30,000 to 45,000 clones, with more than 25% as singletons. Thyroid surgery was performed in patients who had received no treatment beforehand. Specimen: blood. The receptors shown here come from a female donor with papillary thyroid cancer or a benign thyroid nodule (not recorded which). Some clones in this sample may be carry-over from other donors' samples.

J is TRBJ1-2 and V is TRBV5-6, with TRBD1 matching over 8 bases. Germline-derived CDR1 and CDR2 are SGHDT and YYEEEE. CDR3 length: 15 amino acids. J gave up 8 bases and V 4 bases, and 13 bases lay outside the gene matches. The CDR3 DNA sequence: TGTGCCAGCAGCACCGATCCAGGGGGCTCTAAGGGCTACACCTTC. It codes for CASSTDPGGSKGYTF. Variable domain in full (rest from reference TRBV5-6 and TRBJ1-2): DAGVTQSPTHLIKTRGQQVTLRCSPKSGHDTVSWYQQALGQGPQFIFQYYEEEERQRGNFPDRFSGHQFPNYSSELNVNALLLGDSALYLCASSTDPGGSKGYTFGSGTRLTVV.

V and J are TRBV6-1 and TRBJ2-7; 7 bases align to TRBD1. Trimming removed 6 bases from V and 0 bases from J; junction bases left unmatched: 5. The CDR3 sequence is 14 residues long. CDR1 and CDR2 (germline): MNHNS, SASEGT. Here the CDR3 DNA reads TGTGCCAGCAGCTTGGACAGGACCTCCTACGAGCAGTACTTC. This codes for CASSLDRTSYEQYF.

This clone was found a few times. The gene calls are TRBV11-3 and TRBJ2-1; maybe TRBD2 (6 bases). Trimming left V 0 bases short and J 7 bases short, with 10 bases between. From germline, CDR1 is SGHNT and CDR2 YENEEA. CDR3 length: 14 amino acids. The CDR3 bases are TGTGCCAGCAGCTTAGAGGCGGGAAGGAATGAGCAGTTCTTC. Amino acid sequence: CASSLEAGRNEQFF.

Many counts were recorded for this clone. V usage is TRBV9 and J usage is TRBJ2-3, with 8 bases that match TRBD2. Looked up from germline, CDR1 is SGDLS and CDR2 is YYNGEE. CDR3 length: 15 amino acids. J lost 2 bases, V lost 4 bases, and 6 bases had no gene match. DNA for the CDR3: TGTGCCAGCAGCCTTACTAGCGGACACACAGATACGCAGTATTTT. This sequence encodes CASSLTSGHTDTQYF.

This clone has only one observation. The J gene is TRBJ2-3, the V gene TRBV20-1; D gene unclear. The CDR3 is 10 residues long. V dropped 4 bases and J dropped 3 bases, with 2 bases sitting between them. Germline values: CDR1 DFQATT, CDR2 SNEGSKA (reference sequence). For the CDR3, the DNA is TGCAGTGCTATTACAGATACGCAGTATTTT. This gives the protein CSAITDTQYF.

This clone was recorded many times. V and J are TRBV24-1 and TRBJ2-1; D gene unclear. The CDR3 is 17 amino acids. Germline V gene data show CDR1 as KGHDR and CDR2 as SFDVKD. The V and J ends lost 6 bases and 0 bases respectively, with 17 bases between them. DNA of the CDR3: TGTGCCACCAGTAAGGAACGCCCTAAGGGCTCCTACAATGAGCAGTTCTTC. Protein product: CATSKERPKGSYNEQFF.